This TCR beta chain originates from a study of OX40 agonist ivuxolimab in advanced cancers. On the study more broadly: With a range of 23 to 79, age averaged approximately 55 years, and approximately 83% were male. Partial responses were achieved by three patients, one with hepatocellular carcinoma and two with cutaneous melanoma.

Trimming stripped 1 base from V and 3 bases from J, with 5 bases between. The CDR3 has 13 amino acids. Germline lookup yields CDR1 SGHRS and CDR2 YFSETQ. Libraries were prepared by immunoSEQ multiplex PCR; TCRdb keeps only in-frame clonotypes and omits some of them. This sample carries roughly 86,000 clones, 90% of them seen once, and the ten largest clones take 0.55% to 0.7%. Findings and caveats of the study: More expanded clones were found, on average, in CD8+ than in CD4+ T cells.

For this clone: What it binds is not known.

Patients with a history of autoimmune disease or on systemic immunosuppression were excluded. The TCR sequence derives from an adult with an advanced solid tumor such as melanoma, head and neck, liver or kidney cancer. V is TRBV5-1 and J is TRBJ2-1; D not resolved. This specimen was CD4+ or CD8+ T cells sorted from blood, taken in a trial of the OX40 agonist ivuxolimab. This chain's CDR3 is CASSLSLYNEQFF. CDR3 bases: TGCGCCAGCAGCTTGAGCCTCTACAATGAGCAGTTCTTC.